The 12 T cell receptor beta chains below all came from one sample that was sequenced in a study of blood T cells in healthy people across ages. Using a J-beta primer mix together with a sample-barcoded 5' primer, a second PCR was run for about 6 to 11 cycles. TCRdb passed the 5' RACE reads through MiXCR, listing each CDR3 protein once. The repertoire includes around 940,000 distinct CDR3 sequences, 51% of them detected once, and around 21% sits in the top ten. Sequenced input: blood. The receptors shown here come from a woman between 55 and 75 years old in good health.

A few counts support this clonotype. The gene calls are TRBV6-5 and TRBJ2-1; TRBD2 aligns across 9 bases. Germline V lookup: CDR1 MNHEY, CDR2 SVGAGI. Unmatched junction bases numbered 1, after V lost 0 bases and J lost 1 base. CDR3 length: 16 residues. CDR3 residues: CASSYSAGGSYNEQFF. For the CDR3, the DNA is TGTGCCAGCAGTTACTCAGCGGGAGGTTCCTACAATGAGCAGTTCTTC.

The rearrangement joins TRBV29-1 to TRBJ2-2; weak D call: TRBD2 (5 bases). The CDR3 is 12 residues long. Trimming shortened V by 6 bases and J by 7 bases, and 12 bases separated the two germline ends. CDR1 is SQVTM and CDR2 is ANQGSEA in the germline V gene. The CDR3 loop reads CSVRTSYGELFF. In DNA, the CDR3 is TGCAGCGTCAGAACTAGTTACGGGGAGCTGTTTTTT.

This chain uses TRBV5-1 with TRBJ1-6; 7 positions match TRBD1. Per the germline V gene, CDR1 is SGHRS and CDR2 is YFSETQ. V was clipped by 4 bases and J by 8 bases; unmatched bases: 9. This CDR3 is 15 amino acids long. In nucleotides, the CDR3 is TGCGCCAGCAGCATACAGGGACAGTCGGATTCACCCCTCCACTTT. It yields the protein CASSIQGQSDSPLHF.

About this clonotype itself: The DNA is left out, because the CDR3 cannot be placed on it with certainty; the CDR3 is given as TCRdb lists it. The V call is TRBV11-3, the J call TRBJ1-2. Germline values: CDR1 SGHNT, CDR2 YENEEA. The CDR3 spans 21 amino acids, including both terminal residues. The CDR3 sequence: CASSTTSSYEQYFGPEDGYTF.

The rearrangement joins TRBV15 to TRBJ2-4, with TRBD2 as a possible D gene (5 bases). The J call could be wrong; TRBJ2-7 is a better fit for the DNA end. This CDR3 spans 15 amino acids. CDR1 is LNHNV, CDR2 YYDKDF, per germline (reference sequence). CDR3 region: CATSPAGGAFFEQYF. In nucleotides, the CDR3 is TGTGCCACCAGCCCTGCGGGCGGAGCCTTTTTCGAGCAGTACTTC.

The CDR3 DNA follows: TGTGCCACCACCCCTGAGACAGGCTACGAGCAGTACTTC. Translation gives CATTPETGYEQYF. The chain recombines TRBV10-3 with TRBJ2-7, with D maybe TRBD1 (6 bases). Germline lookup yields CDR1 ENHRY and CDR2 SYGVKD. V was trimmed by 10 bases and J by 3 bases, leaving 16 bases between them. The CDR3 spans 13 residues.

This clonotype was seen once. Its ends do not fully match the called genes, so a read error is possible. This rearrangement joins TRBV4-2 to TRBJ1-2, with D unclear. The length of the CDR3 is 15 residues. CDR1 and CDR2 (germline): LGHNA, YNFKEQ. For the CDR3, the DNA is TGTGCCAGCAGTCAAGGGTACATTCGGATCTATGGCTACACCTTC. Translation: CASSQGYIRIYGYTF.

This sequence joins TRBV4-3 and TRBJ2-7, with TRBD1 identical over 7 bases. This CDR3 is built from 15 residues. The J segment lost 1 base and the V segment lost 1 base, leaving 4 bases of the junction unmatched. Germline V CDR1 and CDR2: LGHNA, YSLEER. CDR3 coding DNA: TGCGCCAGCAGCCAAGTACCGGGACAGTCCTACGAGCAGTACTTC. Protein product: CASSQVPGQSYEQYF.

This sequence joins TRBV18 and TRBJ2-5; D gene ambiguous. The J call may be mistaken, given a closer DNA end match to TRBJ2-4. Germline loops: CDR1 KGHSH, CDR2 LQKENI. This CDR3 spans 17 amino acids. In DNA form, the CDR3 reads TGTGCCAGCTCACCACCGAACGGGTTTGCCCATTTAAACATTCAGTACTTC. This codes for CASSPPNGFAHLNIQYF.

Only one count was recorded for this clonotype. The J gene is TRBJ2-1, the V gene TRBV27, with 7 bases aligning to TRBD2. The length of the CDR3 is 13 residues. Germline CDR1 reads MNHEY; CDR2 reads SMNVEV (reference sequence). The ends lost 5 bases at V and 13 bases at J; junction bases unmatched: 11. The CDR3 region has the DNA TGTGCCAGCAGTCCCTCAGTGGGAGGGACCCAGTTCTTC. It specifies CASSPSVGGTQFF.

The V call is TRBV10-2, the J call TRBJ2-1; 10 nucleotides line up with TRBD2. Trimming cost V 2 bases and J 2 bases; bases outside gene matches: 6. Germline V gives CDR1 WSHSY, CDR2 SAAADI. CDR3 length: 17 amino acids. The CDR3 spells CASSETSGMGAYNEQFF. The CDR3 DNA is TGCGCCAGCAGTGAGACTAGCGGGATGGGGGCCTACAATGAGCAGTTCTTC.

V gene TRBV2 combines with J gene TRBJ1-4; unclear D gene. Germline CDR1 reads SNHLY; CDR2 reads FYNNEI. The CDR3 runs 13 residues. Between the trimmed V and J ends, which lost 8 bases and 3 bases, there was a span of 10 bases. The CDR3: CASQTLANEKLFF. CDR3 bases: TGTGCCAGCCAGACGCTGGCTAATGAAAAACTGTTTTTT. Full variable domain (rest looked up from reference TRBV2 and TRBJ1-4): EPEVTQTPSHQVTQMGQEVILRCVPISNHLYFYWYRQILGQKVEFLVSFYNNEISEKSEIFDDQFSVERPDGSNFTLKIRSTKLEDSAMYFCASQTLANEKLFFGSGTQLSVL.